The sample holds a few counts of the clone carrying this T cell receptor beta chain. Its antigen is unidentified. In the same sample, other DNA sequences code for this CDR3. Germline CDR1 reads SGDLS; CDR2 reads YYNGEE. This CDR3 spans 12 amino acids. Trimming cost V 5 bases and J 1 base, with 6 bases left between them. The data belong to a study of Ad26.COV2.S vaccination and SARS-CoV-2 variants. Across the whole study: Of the COV1001 trial arms, the Ad26.COV2.S arm included the donor. Study-wide points: Reportedly, spike-specific CD8+ and CD4+ T cell responses achieved substantial breadth once vaccination had taken place.

The table came from immunoSEQ multiplex PCR; TCRdb's copy has only in-frame clones and leaves some out. The sample has about 480,000 clones; roughly 85% are singletons. The treatment: some 20 received Ad26.COV2.S at low or high dose, single or two shots; 5 received placebo; per-sample allocation not given. Each sample was drawn 63 days after the first injection (of vaccine or placebo). A Boston adult aged 18-55 years was the donor. The TCR sequence derives from a person between 18 and 65 years old who received the Ad26.COV2.S COVID-19 vaccine or a placebo. Sample: peripheral blood, taken in a trial of Ad26.COV2.S vaccine versus placebo. The chain has TRBV9 and TRBJ1-1, with unresolved D. CDR3 amino acids: CASSAGNTEAFF. The CDR3 DNA reads TGTGCCAGCAGTGCAGGGAACACTGAAGCTTTCTTT.